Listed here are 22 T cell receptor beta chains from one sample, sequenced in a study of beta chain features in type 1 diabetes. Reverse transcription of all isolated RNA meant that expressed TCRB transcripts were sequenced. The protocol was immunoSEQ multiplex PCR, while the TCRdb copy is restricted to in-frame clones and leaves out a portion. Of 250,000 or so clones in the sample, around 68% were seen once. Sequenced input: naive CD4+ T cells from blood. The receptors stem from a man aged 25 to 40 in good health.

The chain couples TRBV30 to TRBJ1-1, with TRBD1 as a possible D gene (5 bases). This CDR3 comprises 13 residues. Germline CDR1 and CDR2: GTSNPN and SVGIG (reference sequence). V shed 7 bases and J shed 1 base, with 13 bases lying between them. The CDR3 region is CASTRDRNTEAFF. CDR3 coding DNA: TGTGCCTCCACCCGAGACAGGAACACTGAAGCTTTCTTT.

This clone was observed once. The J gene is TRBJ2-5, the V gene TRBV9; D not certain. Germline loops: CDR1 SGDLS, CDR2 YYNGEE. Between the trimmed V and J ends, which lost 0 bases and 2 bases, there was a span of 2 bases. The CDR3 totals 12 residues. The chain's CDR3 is CASSVGQETQYF. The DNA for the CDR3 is TGTGCCAGCAGCGTAGGTCAAGAGACCCAGTACTTC.

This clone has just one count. The CDR3 loop is CASSLVWVDIQYF. As DNA, the CDR3 is TGTGCCAGCAGCTTAGTGTGGGTAGACATTCAGTACTTC. J is TRBJ2-4 and V is TRBV7-2; the D is unclear. Germline values: CDR1 SGHTA, CDR2 FQGNSA. Trimming stripped 1 base from V and 8 bases from J, with 9 bases between. There are 13 residues in the CDR3.

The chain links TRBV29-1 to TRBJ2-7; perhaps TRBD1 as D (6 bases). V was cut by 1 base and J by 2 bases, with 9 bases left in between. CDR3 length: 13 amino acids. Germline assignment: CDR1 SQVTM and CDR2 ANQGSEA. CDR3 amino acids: CSVEGQETYEQYF. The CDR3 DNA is TGCAGCGTTGAAGGACAGGAGACCTACGAGCAGTACTTC.

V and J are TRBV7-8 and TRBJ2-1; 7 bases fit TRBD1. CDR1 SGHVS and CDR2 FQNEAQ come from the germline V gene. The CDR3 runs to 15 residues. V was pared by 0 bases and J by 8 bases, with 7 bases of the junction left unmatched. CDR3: CASSLALTGSYEQFF. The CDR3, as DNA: TGTGCCAGCAGCTTAGCGCTGACAGGGAGTTATGAGCAGTTCTTC.

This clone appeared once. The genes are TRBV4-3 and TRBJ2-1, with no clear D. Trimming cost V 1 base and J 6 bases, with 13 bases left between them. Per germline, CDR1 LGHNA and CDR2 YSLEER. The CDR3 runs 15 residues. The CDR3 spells CASSQVTGTFNEQFF. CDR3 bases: TGCGCCAGCAGCCAAGTCACGGGCACGTTCAATGAGCAGTTCTTC.

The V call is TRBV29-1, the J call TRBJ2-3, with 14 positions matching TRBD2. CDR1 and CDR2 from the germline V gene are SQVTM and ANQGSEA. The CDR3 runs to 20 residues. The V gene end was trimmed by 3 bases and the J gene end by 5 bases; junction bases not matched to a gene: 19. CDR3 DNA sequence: TGCAGCGTTGATCGCCCGCAACTCTCGGGACTAGCGGGGGTTGGAGATACGCAGTATTTT. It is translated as CSVDRPQLSGLAGVGDTQYF.

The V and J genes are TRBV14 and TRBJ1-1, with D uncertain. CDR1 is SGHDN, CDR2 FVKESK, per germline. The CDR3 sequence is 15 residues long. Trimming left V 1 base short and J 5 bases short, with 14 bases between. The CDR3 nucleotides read TGTGCCAGCAGCCAAGTCCTGAAAGGCAAGACTGAAGCTTTCTTT. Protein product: CASSQVLKGKTEAFF.

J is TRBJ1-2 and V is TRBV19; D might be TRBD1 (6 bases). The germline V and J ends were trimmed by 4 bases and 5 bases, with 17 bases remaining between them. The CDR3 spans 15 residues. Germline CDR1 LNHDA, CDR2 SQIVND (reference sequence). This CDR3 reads CASSTTGEGTYGYTF. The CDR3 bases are TGTGCCAGTAGTACGACAGGCGAAGGGACGTATGGCTACACCTTC.

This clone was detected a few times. CDR3 DNA sequence: TGCAGCGTTGAAGGGAGATTCCAAGAGACCCAGTACTTC. The encoded protein is CSVEGRFQETQYF. The chain is built from TRBV29-1 and TRBJ2-5; D is undetermined. Germline V lookup: CDR1 SQVTM, CDR2 ANQGSEA. V dropped 1 base and J dropped 1 base, with 7 bases sitting between them. The CDR3 has 13 amino acids.

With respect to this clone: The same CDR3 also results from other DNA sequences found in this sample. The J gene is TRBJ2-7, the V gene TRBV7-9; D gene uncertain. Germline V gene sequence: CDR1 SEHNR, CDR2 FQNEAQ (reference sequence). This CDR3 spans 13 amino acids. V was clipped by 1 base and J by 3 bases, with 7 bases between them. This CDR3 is CASSLVASYEQYF. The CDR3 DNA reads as TGTGCCAGCAGCTTAGTCGCTAGCTACGAGCAGTACTTC. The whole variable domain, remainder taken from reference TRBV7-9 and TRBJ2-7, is DTGVSQNPRHKITKRGQNVTFRCDPISEHNRLYWYRQTLGQGPEFLTYFQNEAQLEKSRLLSDRFSAERPKGSFSTLEIQRTEQGDSAMYLCASSLVASYEQYFGPGTRLTVT.

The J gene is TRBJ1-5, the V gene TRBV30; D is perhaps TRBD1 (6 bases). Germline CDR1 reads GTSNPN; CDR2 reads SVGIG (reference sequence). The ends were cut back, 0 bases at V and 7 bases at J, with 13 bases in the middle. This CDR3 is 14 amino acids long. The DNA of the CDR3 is TGTGCCTGGAGTGTACAGGGACCCGGACAGCCCCAGCATTTT. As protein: CAWSVQGPGQPQHF.

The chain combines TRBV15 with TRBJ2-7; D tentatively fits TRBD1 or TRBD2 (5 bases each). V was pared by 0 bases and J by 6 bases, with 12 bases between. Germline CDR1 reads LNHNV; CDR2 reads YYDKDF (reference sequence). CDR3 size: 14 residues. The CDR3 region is CATSRDRTSGEQYF. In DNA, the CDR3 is TGTGCCACCAGCAGAGATCGGACAAGCGGCGAGCAGTACTTC.

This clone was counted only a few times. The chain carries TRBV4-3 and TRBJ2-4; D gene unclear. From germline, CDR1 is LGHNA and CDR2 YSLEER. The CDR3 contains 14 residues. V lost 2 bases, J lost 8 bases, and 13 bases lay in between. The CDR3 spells CASSQQSLSDIQYF. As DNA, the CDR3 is TGCGCCAGCAGCCAACAATCCCTGTCCGACATTCAGTACTTC.

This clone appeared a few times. CDR3 bases: TGTGCTAGCGCGTCGGTCAATCAGCCCCAGCATTTT. It is translated as CASASVNQPQHF. The chain couples TRBV27 to TRBJ1-5; the D is unclear. The CDR3 is 12 amino acids. Germline CDR1 reads MNHEY; CDR2 reads SMNVEV (reference sequence).

CDR3 sequence reads: CASSFQFGEAFF. CDR3 sequence (DNA): TGTGCCAGCAGTTTTCAGTTCGGAGAAGCTTTCTTT. This chain joins TRBV28 and TRBJ1-1; D remains unclear. Germline CDR1 reads MDHEN; CDR2 reads SYDVKM. The CDR3 runs 12 residues. With 3 bases removed from V and 8 bases from J, the gap between germline ends came to 10 bases.

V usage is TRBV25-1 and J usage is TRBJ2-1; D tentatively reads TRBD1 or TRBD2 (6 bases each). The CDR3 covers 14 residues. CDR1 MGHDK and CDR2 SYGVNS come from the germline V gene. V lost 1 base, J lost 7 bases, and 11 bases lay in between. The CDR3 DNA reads TGTGCCAGCAGTGAATCTCTAGGGGGGAATGAGCAGTTCTTC. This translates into CASSESLGGNEQFF.

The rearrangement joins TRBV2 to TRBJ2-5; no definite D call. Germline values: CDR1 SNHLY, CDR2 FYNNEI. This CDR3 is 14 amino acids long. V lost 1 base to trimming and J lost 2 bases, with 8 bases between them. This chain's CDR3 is CASSEGGTQETQYF. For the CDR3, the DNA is TGTGCCAGCAGTGAAGGCGGCACACAAGAGACCCAGTACTTC.

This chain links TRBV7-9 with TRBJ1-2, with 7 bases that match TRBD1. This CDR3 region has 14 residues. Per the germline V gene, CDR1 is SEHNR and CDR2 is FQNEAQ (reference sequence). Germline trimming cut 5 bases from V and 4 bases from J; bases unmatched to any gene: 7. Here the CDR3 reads CASSLQGSGYGYTF. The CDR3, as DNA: TGTGCCAGCAGCCTACAGGGGTCGGGCTATGGCTACACCTTC. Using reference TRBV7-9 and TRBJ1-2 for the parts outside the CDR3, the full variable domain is DTGVSQNPRHKITKRGQNVTFRCDPISEHNRLYWYRQTLGQGPEFLTYFQNEAQLEKSRLLSDRFSAERPKGSFSTLEIQRTEQGDSAMYLCASSLQGSGYGYTFGSGTRLTVV.

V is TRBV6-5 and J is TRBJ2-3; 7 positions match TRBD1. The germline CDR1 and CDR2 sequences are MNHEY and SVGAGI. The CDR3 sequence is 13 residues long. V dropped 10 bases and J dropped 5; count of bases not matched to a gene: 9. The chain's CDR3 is CATYRGMGDTQYF. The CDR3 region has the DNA TGTGCCACATACAGGGGAATGGGAGATACGCAGTATTTT.

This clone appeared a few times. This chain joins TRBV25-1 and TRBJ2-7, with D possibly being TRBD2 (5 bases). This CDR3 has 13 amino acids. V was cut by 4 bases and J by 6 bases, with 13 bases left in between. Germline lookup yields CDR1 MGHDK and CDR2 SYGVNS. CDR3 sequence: CASSVTLVSEQYF. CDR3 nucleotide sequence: TGTGCCAGCAGTGTCACACTAGTTTCCGAGCAGTACTTC.

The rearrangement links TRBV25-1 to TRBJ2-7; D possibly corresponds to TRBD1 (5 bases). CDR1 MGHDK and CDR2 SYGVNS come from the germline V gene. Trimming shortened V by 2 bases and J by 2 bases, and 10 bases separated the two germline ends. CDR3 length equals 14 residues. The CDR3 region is CASSERGPPYEQYF. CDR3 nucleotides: TGTGCCAGCAGTGAAAGGGGTCCTCCCTACGAGCAGTACTTC.